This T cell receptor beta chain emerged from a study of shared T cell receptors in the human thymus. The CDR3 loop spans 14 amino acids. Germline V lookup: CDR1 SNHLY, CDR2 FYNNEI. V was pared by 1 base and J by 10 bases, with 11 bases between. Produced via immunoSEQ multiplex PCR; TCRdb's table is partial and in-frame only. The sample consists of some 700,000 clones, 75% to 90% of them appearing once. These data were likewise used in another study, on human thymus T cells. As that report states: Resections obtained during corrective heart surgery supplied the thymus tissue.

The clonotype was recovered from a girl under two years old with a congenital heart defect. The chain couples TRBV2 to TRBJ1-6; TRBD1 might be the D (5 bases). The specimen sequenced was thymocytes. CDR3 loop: CASSEEGDGSPLHF. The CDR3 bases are TGTGCCAGCAGTGAAGAAGGGGATGGATCACCCCTCCACTTT.